This T cell receptor beta chain was identified during a study of vaccination and CD4 T cells after COVID-19. The CDR3 length is 15 residues. V shed 3 bases and J 5 bases; nucleotides not matched to a gene: 8. CDR1 SGHAT and CDR2 FQNNGV come from the germline V gene. Time point indicated: late sampling 161 to 241 days after vaccination in three convalescent patients. Treatment described: roughly ten-day PBMC culture with coronavirus spike peptide pools or control peptides (ViraFEST assay). TCRs were sequenced by ViraFEST after antigen-specific T cells had been expanded with peptide pools. Wells contained roughly 1.9 million PBMCs each, and these were cultured with around 10 IU/ml IL-2 and approximately 10 ug/ml peptide pools. For this clonotype: The antigen is undetermined.

Oncomine TCR Beta short-read sequencing was applied to DNA from cultured CD4+ T cells. TCRdb fed the PCR reads into MiXCR, producing one record per CDR3 protein. Of about 25,000 distinct CDR3 sequences in the sample, roughly 34% were seen once. The specimen was CD4+ T cells from blood, cultured in vitro, collected about 7 months after SARS-CoV-2 vaccination. V gene TRBV11-2 combines with J gene TRBJ2-5; 8 bases line up with TRBD2. The sequence was obtained from a human donor who had recovered from COVID-19. CDR3 protein: CASSFKRESTETQYF. The CDR3 region has the DNA TGTGCCAGCAGCTTCAAGCGGGAGTCGACGGAGACCCAGTACTTC.